This is a list of T cell receptor beta chains from one sample in a study of human T cells and chemical hapten exposure. One entry per CDR3 protein results from TCRdb running MiXCR on the RACE reads. The top ten clones hold less than 6.5% of a sample with some 350,000 distinct CDR3 sequences, around 6% of them seen once. This sample comprised whole blood, obtained in connection with sensitization to the hapten diphenylcyclopropenone (DPC). The receptors were sampled from a woman aged 18-29 years with alopecia areata. Some clones in this sample may be carry-over from other donors' samples. Each CDR3 is given with its conserved first and last residue. A D gene is named only where the DNA matches it firmly. The size entry is marked missing in some rows and otherwise reads once, few, many or a size class.

size,D,V,J,CDR3,DNA
many,TRBD2,TRBV4-3,TRBJ2-1,CASSQRAGGTYNEQFF,TGCGCCAGCAGCCAACGAGCGGGGGGGACTTACAATGAGCAGTTCTTC
many,TRBD2,TRBV6-2/TRBV6-3,TRBJ2-1,CASSYSPSGGVYNEQFF,TGTGCCAGCAGTTACTCGCCTAGCGGGGGGGTCTACAATGAGCAGTTCTTC
few,TRBD1,TRBV5-1,TRBJ2-3,CASSSTGVSTDTQYF,TGCGCCAGCAGCTCGACAGGGGTCAGCACAGATACGCAGTATTTT
many,-,TRBV4-1,TRBJ1-2,CASSQPGANYGYTF,TGCGCCAGCAGCCAACCAGGAGCTAACTATGGCTACACCTTC
-,-,TRBV6-5,TRBJ1-5,CASKGGLDQPQHF,TGTGCCAGCAAAGGGGGGTTGGATCAGCCCCAGCATTTT
-,-,TRBV3-1,TRBJ2-6,CASSPGSPLNSGANVLTF,TGTGCCAGCAGCCCTGGGAGCCCGCTCAACTCTGGGGCCAACGTCCTGACTTTC
few,-,TRBV6-6,TRBJ2-1,CASSFYKPSYNEQFF,TGTGCCAGCAGTTTCTACAAACCCTCCTACAATGAGCAGTTCTTC
many,-,TRBV7-2,TRBJ1-4,CASSPQVGNGAELFF,TGTGCCAGCAGCCCCCAAGTCGGGAATGGGGCCGAACTGTTTTTT
few,-,TRBV7-9,TRBJ1-6,CASSLGSNYNSPLHF,TGTGCCAGCAGCTTAGGCAGCAACTATAATTCACCCCTCCACTTT
-,-,TRBV6-5,TRBJ2-3,CASSPTGFRGADTQYF,TGTGCCAGTTCCCCTACCGGGTTTAGGGGGGCAGATACGCAGTATTTT
-,-,TRBV15,TRBJ2-2,CATSRDRGFGELFF,TGTGCCACCAGCAGAGATCGAGGTTTCGGGGAGCTGTTTTTT